This T cell receptor (beta chain) came from a study of T-cell memory formation after mild COVID-19 listed by TCRdb under 2021. Regarding the research as a whole: Most TCR sequence clusters were specific to one of the two donors. Two young, previously healthy adult volunteers, one female and one male, were included in the cohort. Longitudinal TCRalpha and TCRbeta repertoire sequencing tracked T-cell clones expanding and contracting after mild COVID-19 in a couple of donors.

The paper as a whole reports these results and caveats: Contracting CD4+ clones turned up mainly in the CM and EM memory subsets, whereas EMRA was where CD8+ clones were enriched. Some responding clones were found in pre-infection memory, which suggests that pre-existing cross-reactive memory T cells took part in the SARS-CoV-2 response. The study included only a couple of mild cases, and larger cohorts that include severe cases with pre-infection samples were judged to be necessary. The second-wave clones that peaked on day 37 were not confirmed to be SARS-CoV-2 specific. Clones that contracted from day 15 to 85 showed balanced CD4/CD8 phenotypes, whereas a second wave of clones that expanded from day 15 to 37 leaned towards CD4+.

The germline V gene encodes CDR1 MNHEY and CDR2 SMNVEV (reference sequence). The CDR3 contains 13 residues, cysteine and phenylalanine counted. CDR3 DNA only is kept here, 39 bases in frame from base 1. Trimming takes 8 bases from V and 5 bases from J, and the germline ends sit 15 bases apart. PBMCs were isolated by Ficoll-Paque density gradient centrifugation. The sequencer listed for this sample is Illumina NovaSeq 6000. TCRalpha and TCRbeta cDNA libraries were constructed by 5'RACE with constant-segment primers, with sample barcodes and unique molecular identifiers being introduced. RNA was extracted from every sample with Trizol reagent. Amplification of the libraries took two PCR steps, and the second step added a second sample barcode plus Illumina TruSeq adapters. Sequencing of libraries was performed on an Illumina NovaSeq with 2 x 150 bp paired-end reads. The study's own analysis went as follows. Demultiplexing of reads and collapsing into UMI-guided consensus sequences were performed with migec v1.2.7. With mixcr v2.1.11, UMI consensuses were aligned to TRA and TRB V and J templates and assembled into clonotypes. Clonotypes were classified as expanded or contracted when called significant by both edgeR and NoisET, with noise models trained on biological replicates. For edgeR calls, a false discovery rate-adjusted p below 0.01 and a log2 fold-change threshold of 1 were applied. PCA with hierarchical clustering of max-normalized trajectories of the 1000 most abundant clonotypes was used as exploratory dynamics analysis. Separately sequenced CD4+ and CD8+ repertoires were used to assign a CD4 or CD8 phenotype to each responding clone. TCRdb's own reprocessing of the public reads used fastp at Q25 and MiXCR and kept productive beta chains. Rows are unified per CDR3 protein, each entry keeping the most common DNA and genes. These V and J calls are TCRdb output, not the study's own analysis. For this sample the table gives a few hundred thousand distinct CDR3 sequences, of which 15% to 20% were detected only once. The ten largest clones add up to 20% to 25% of the sample.

This clonotype was seen repeatedly, ten times or more. This clone's antigen is unknown. Base qualities are missing; no much larger clone stands one base away. The rearranged segments are TRBV27 and TRBJ2-5; the D call is possibly TRBD1 or TRBD2, each sharing 5 bases. Input material: PBMCs or a T cell subset sorted from them (not recorded which). This sequence was found in a man between 18 and 29 years old who had mild COVID-19 (a few samples of this study predate the infection). The sample titles of this study are shuffled in the database, so cell type and time point are left out; the donor was told from shared clones. The DNA sequence is as follows: TGTGCCAGCGGGCCTGGGGGTGGGGAGACCCAGTACTTC. It translates as CASGPGGGETQYF.